The 6 T cell receptor beta chains below all came from one sample that was sequenced in a study of blood T cells in healthy people across ages. Sample-barcoded 5' priming and a J-beta primer mix drove a second PCR of about 6 to 12 cycles. TCRdb re-analysed the 5' RACE reads in MiXCR, keeping a single row per CDR3 protein. This sample has about 1.4 million distinct CDR3 sequences, with approximately 59% found just once. The sample consisted of blood. These receptors were collected from a man aged 18 to 30 in good health.

The chain is built from TRBV3-1 and TRBJ2-3; D is undetermined. Germline V gene lookup returns CDR1 LGHDT and CDR2 YNNKEL (reference sequence). With 4 bases removed from V and 9 bases from J, the gap between germline ends came to 20 bases. The CDR3 runs 15 residues. In DNA, the CDR3 is TGTGCCAGCAGCCCCTTGGTCACGCAAAGCCCAACGCAGTATTTT. Translation gives CASSPLVTQSPTQYF.

The rearrangement uses TRBV9 and TRBJ1-6; TRBD1 aligns across 11 bases. This CDR3 is built from 15 residues. The V gene's germline CDR1 is SGDLS and CDR2 YYNGEE. The J segment lost 9 bases and the V segment lost 0 bases, leaving 2 bases of the junction unmatched. CDR3 sequence: CASSVADRGLSPLHF. Written as DNA, the CDR3 is TGTGCCAGCAGCGTAGCGGACAGGGGGCTTTCACCCCTCCACTTT. The complete variable domain, with remaining parts taken from reference TRBV9 and TRBJ1-6, reads DSGVTQTPKHLITATGQRVTLRCSPRSGDLSVYWYQQSLDQGLQFLIQYYNGEERAKGNILERFSAQQFPDLHSELNLSSLELGDSALYFCASSVADRGLSPLHFGNGTRLTVT.

The V call is TRBV11-2, the J call TRBJ2-1; no reliable D call. Trimming left V 1 base short and J 7 bases short, with 14 bases between. This CDR3 is built from 15 residues. Germline CDR1 is SGHAT and CDR2 is FQNNGV. CDR3 bases: TGTGCCAGCAGCTTAGCGTCTCTGATCAGGAATGAGCAGTTCTTC. Its translation is CASSLASLIRNEQFF.

The rearrangement uses TRBV10-3 and TRBJ2-3; TRBD2 matches 11 bases. Germline V gene lookup returns CDR1 ENHRY and CDR2 SYGVKD. This CDR3 comprises 17 residues. J lost 4 bases, V lost 10 bases, and 16 bases had no gene match. CDR3 residues: CATLGLAGPVGADTQYF. CDR3 nucleotides: TGTGCCACCTTAGGACTAGCGGGTCCAGTGGGGGCAGATACGCAGTATTTT.

The CDR3 spells CAISAGGRGSNTEAFF. Here the CDR3 DNA reads TGTGCCATCAGTGCTGGAGGCAGGGGGTCGAATACTGAAGCTTTCTTT. This rearrangement joins TRBV10-3 to TRBJ1-1; 7 bases fit TRBD1. V gave up 4 bases and J gave up 5 bases; unmatched junction bases: 13. Germline loops: CDR1 ENHRY, CDR2 SYGVKD. The CDR3 consists of 16 residues.

The CDR3 coding sequence is TGTGCCAGCAGCAATTCAGGTGGGGGTTCCGGGCAGTACTTC. Encoded protein: CASSNSGGGSGQYF. The genes are TRBV12-3 or TRBV12-4 and TRBJ2-7, with D possibly called TRBD1 or TRBD2 (5 bases each). CDR3 size: 14 residues. Trimming cost V 6 bases and J 9 bases, with 21 bases left between them.